Listed below are T cell receptor beta chains from one sample, sequenced in a study of cytomegalovirus exposure and HLA in healthy donors. Here immunoSEQ multiplex PCR was the method, and the copy in TCRdb shows in-frame clones only, minus some. The sample shows about 120,000 clones, 80% to 85% of them seen only once. The sequenced sample was PBMCs. These receptors all come from a man younger than 45 in good health and CMV-seronegative. Both conserved end residues are part of each CDR3. Each record gives: clone size, V gene, D gene, CDR3 length, J gene, CDR3 DNA, CDR3 protein. The D gene is left open where the match is weak. Some rows mark clone size as missing; the rest say once, few, many or name a class of expanded clone.

>.|TRBV28|TRBD1|13|TRBJ1-1
TGTGCCAGCCAGGGACAGTTGAACACTGAAGCTTTCTTT
CASQGQLNTEAFF
>.|TRBV25-1|.|14|TRBJ2-1
TGTGCCAGCAGTGAACAGGGCTCGAACCTTGAGCAGTTCTTC
CASSEQGSNLEQFF
>.|TRBV14|TRBD2|16|TRBJ2-1
TGTGCCAGCAGCCAAGATGGACTAGCGGTGGTCAATGAGCAGTTCTTC
CASSQDGLAVVNEQFF
>few|TRBV6-5|TRBD1|13|TRBJ2-1
TGTGCCAGCAGACAGGGGCACGACAATGAGCAGTTCTTC
CASRQGHDNEQFF
>.|TRBV30|TRBD1|15|TRBJ1-4
TGTGCCTGGAGCCGCGGAGCAGGGGGGCATGAAAAACTGTTTTTT
CAWSRGAGGHEKLFF
>few|TRBV27|.|14|TRBJ1-6
TGTGCCAGCAGTTTATTAGCTCGAGATTCACCCCTCCACTTT
CASSLLARDSPLHF
>.|TRBV18|.|17|TRBJ2-5
TGTGCCAGCTCACCACTGATACAGGCCCCCTCCCGAGAGACCCAGTACTTC
CASSPLIQAPSRETQYF
>few|TRBV14|TRBD1|15|TRBJ2-2
TGTGCCAGCAGGGCCGGGACAGGGTATTCCGGGGAGCTGTTTTTT
CASRAGTGYSGELFF
>.|TRBV6-6|.|14|TRBJ2-7
TGTGCCAGCAGCTTCGAGACGGGTGCATACGAGCAGTACTTC
CASSFETGAYEQYF
>once|TRBV28|.|17|TRBJ1-5
TGTGCCAGCAGTTTAATAGTAGGGGCTTCCAGCAATCAGCCCCAGCATTTT
CASSLIVGASSNQPQHF
>.|TRBV28|.|17|TRBJ1-5
TGTGCCAGCAGCCCCCCCCGCGGTGGGGAGCTCAGTTTGACCCAGCATTTT
CASSPPRGGELSLTQHF
>.|TRBV9|.|13|TRBJ2-2
TGTGCCAGCAGTACAGGGAACACCGGGGAGCTGTTTTTT
CASSTGNTGELFF
>.|TRBV5-1|.|15|TRBJ2-7
TGCGCCAGCAGCTTCATCATGGGGGGTTCCTACGAGCAGTACTTC
CASSFIMGGSYEQYF
>.|TRBV6-5|TRBD1|15|TRBJ2-7
TGTGCCAGCAGGGAGGGACAGGGCCTTCCCTACGAGCAGTACTTC
CASREGQGLPYEQYF